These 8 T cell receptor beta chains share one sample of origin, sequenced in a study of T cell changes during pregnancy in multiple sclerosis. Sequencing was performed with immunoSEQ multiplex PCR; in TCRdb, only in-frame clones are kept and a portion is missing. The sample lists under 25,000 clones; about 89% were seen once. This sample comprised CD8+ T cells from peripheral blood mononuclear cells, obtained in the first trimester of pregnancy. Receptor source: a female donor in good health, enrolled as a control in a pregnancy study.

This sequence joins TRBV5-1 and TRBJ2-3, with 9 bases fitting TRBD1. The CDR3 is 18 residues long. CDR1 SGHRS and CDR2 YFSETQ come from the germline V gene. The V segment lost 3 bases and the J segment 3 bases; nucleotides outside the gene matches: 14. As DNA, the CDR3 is TGCGCCAGCAGCTGGGAAAGTGGACAGGGGTCCGTGACAGATACGCAGTATTTT. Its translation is CASSWESGQGSVTDTQYF.

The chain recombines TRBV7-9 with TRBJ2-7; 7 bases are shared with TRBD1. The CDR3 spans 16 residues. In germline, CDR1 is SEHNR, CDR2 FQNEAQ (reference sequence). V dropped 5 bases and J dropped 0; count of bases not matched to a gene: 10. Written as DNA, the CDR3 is TGTGCCAGCAGCACCACAGGGGTGAGGGGCTCCTACGAGCAGTACTTC. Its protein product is CASSTTGVRGSYEQYF. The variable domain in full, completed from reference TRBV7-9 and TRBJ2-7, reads DTGVSQNPRHKITKRGQNVTFRCDPISEHNRLYWYRQTLGQGPEFLTYFQNEAQLEKSRLLSDRFSAERPKGSFSTLEIQRTEQGDSAMYLCASSTTGVRGSYEQYFGPGTRLTVT.

DNA of the CDR3: TGTGCCAGCAGTCCCGAGACAGGTCATTTCCACTTT. Amino acid sequence: CASSPETGHFHF. This chain links TRBV6-6 with TRBJ1-6; TRBD1 is a possible D gene (6 bases). The CDR3 runs to 12 residues. Germline CDR1 is MNHNY and CDR2 is SVGAGI (reference sequence). V lost 5 bases and J lost 17, with 16 bases in between.

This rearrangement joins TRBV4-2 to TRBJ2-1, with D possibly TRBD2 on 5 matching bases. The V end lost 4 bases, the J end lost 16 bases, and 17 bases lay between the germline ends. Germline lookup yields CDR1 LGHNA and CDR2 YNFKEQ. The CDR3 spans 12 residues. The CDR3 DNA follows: TGTGCCAGCAGCCCGACTGGGGAGTTGGTTTTCTTC. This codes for CASSPTGELVFF.

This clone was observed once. CDR3 DNA sequence: TGTGCCAGCACTCCGACAGGGGGGTACAATGAGCAGTTCTTC. Translating gives CASTPTGGYNEQFF. This chain joins TRBV6-5 and TRBJ2-1, with 9 bases identical to TRBD1. The V gene end was trimmed by 7 bases and the J gene end by 4 bases; junction bases not matched to a gene: 5. Germline V gene data show CDR1 as MNHEY and CDR2 as SVGAGI. This CDR3 has 14 residues.

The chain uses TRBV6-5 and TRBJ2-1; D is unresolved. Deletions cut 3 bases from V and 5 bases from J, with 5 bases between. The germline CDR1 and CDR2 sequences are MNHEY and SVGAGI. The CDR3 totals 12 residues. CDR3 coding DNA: TGTGCCAGCAGTTATTATGACAATGAGCAGTTCTTC. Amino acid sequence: CASSYYDNEQFF.

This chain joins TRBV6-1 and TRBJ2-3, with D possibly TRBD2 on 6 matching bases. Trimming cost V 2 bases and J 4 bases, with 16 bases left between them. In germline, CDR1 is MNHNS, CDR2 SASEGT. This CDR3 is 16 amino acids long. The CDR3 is CASSERAGSGADTQYF. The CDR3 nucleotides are TGTGCCAGCAGTGAACGGGCCGGGAGCGGCGCAGATACGCAGTATTTT.

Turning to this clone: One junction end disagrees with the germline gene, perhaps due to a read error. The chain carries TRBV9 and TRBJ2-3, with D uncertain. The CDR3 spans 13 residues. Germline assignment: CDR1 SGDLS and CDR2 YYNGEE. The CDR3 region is CASSPPSEDRQYF. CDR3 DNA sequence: TGTGCCAGCAGCCCCCCCTCCGAGGATAGGCAGTATTTT.